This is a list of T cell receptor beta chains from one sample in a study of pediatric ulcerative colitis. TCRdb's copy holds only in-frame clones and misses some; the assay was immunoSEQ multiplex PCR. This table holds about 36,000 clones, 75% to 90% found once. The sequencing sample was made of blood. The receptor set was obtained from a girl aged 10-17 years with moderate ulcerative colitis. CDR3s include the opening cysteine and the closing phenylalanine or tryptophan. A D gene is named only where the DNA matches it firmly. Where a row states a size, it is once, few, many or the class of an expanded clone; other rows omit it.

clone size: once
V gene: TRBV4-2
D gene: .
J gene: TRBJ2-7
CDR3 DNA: TGTGCCAGCAGCCGTCACACCGACTGGAGGTACGAGCAGTACTTC
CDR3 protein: CASSRHTDWRYEQYF

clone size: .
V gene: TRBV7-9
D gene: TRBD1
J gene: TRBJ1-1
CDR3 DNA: TGTGCCAGCAGCTTTGGAACAGGGGCGGGCTCTGAAGCTTTCTTT
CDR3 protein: CASSFGTGAGSEAFF

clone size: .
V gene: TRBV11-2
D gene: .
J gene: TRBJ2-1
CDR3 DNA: TGTGCCAGCAGCCCCTACCAACGGGAGCCGACCTACAATGAGCAGTTCTTC
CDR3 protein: CASSPYQREPTYNEQFF

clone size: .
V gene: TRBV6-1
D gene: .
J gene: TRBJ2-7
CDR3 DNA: TGTGCCAGCAGTGAAAGGTTGGTGGCAGGGAACGAGCAGTACTTC
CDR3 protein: CASSERLVAGNEQYF

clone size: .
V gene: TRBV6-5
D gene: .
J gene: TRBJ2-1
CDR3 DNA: TGTGCCAGCAGTTACTCGGGCCTACAGTTCTTC
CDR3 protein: CASSYSGLQFF

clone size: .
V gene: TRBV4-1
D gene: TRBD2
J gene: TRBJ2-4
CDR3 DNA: TGCGCCAGCAGCCAAGACCATCTCGGGAGGGATAACATTCAGTACTTC
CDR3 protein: CASSQDHLGRDNIQYF

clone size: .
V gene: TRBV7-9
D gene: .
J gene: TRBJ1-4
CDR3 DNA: TGTGCCAGCAGCTTAATTTACAAACCTAATGAAAAACTGTTTTTT
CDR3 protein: CASSLIYKPNEKLFF

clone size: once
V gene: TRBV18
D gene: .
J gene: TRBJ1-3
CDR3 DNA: TGTGCCAGCTCACCACCAGGCGGAAGCTCTGGAAACACCATATATTTT
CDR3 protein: CASSPPGGSSGNTIYF

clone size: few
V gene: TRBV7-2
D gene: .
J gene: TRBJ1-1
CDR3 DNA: TGTGCCAGCAGCGCCCGGCTTGACACTGAAGCTTTCTTT
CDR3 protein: CASSARLDTEAFF

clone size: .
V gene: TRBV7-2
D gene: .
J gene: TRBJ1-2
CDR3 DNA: TGTGCCAGCACGGCGGACCGGGCGGGTGGCTACACCTTC
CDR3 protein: CASTADRAGGYTF

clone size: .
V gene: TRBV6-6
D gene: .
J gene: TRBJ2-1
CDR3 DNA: TGTGCCAGCAGTTGGCCAGGAGGCAATGAGCAGTTCTTC
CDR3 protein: CASSWPGGNEQFF

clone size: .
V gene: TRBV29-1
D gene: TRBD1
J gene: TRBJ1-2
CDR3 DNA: TGCAGCGTTCGGGGACAGGGGGCAGTCGGCTACACCTTC
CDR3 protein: CSVRGQGAVGYTF

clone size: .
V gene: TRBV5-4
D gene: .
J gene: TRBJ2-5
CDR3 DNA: TGTGCCAGCAGCTTGCGGTTCCAAGAGACCCAGTACTTC
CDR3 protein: CASSLRFQETQYF

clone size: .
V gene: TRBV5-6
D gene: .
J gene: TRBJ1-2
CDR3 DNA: TGTGCCAGCAGCTACCTACAGCCACCCTATGGCTACACCTTC
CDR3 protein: CASSYLQPPYGYTF